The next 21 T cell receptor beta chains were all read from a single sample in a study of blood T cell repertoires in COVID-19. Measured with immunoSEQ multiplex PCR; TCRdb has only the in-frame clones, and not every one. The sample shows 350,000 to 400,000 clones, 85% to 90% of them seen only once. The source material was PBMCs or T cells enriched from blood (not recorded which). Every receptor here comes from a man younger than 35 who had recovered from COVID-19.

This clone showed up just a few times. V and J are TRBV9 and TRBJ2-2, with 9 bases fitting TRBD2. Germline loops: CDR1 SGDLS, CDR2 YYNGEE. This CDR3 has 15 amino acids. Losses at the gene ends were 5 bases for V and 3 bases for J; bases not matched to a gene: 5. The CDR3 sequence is CASRAGGLDTGELFF. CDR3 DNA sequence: TGTGCCAGCAGGGCGGGAGGGCTAGACACCGGGGAGCTGTTTTTT.

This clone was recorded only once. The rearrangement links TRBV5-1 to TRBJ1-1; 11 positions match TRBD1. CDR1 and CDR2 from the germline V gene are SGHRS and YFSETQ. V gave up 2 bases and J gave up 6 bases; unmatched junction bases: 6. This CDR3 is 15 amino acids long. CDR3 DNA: TGCGCCAGCAGCTTATCTCCGGGACAGGGGGCTGAAGCTTTCTTT. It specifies CASSLSPGQGAEAFF.

CDR3 nucleotide sequence: TGTGCCAGCAGCAGGATCGTGTTGGATGGCTACACCTTC. It is translated as CASSRIVLDGYTF. The chain uses TRBV28 and TRBJ1-2; no firm D call. V dropped 6 bases and J dropped 6 bases, with 14 bases sitting between them. The V gene's germline CDR1 is MDHEN and CDR2 SYDVKM. This CDR3 is built from 13 residues.

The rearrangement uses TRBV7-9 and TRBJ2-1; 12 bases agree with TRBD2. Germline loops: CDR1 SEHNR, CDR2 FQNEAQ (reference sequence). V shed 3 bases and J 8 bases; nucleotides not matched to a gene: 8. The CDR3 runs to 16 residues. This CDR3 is CASSFLAGGPGDEQFF. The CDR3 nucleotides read TGTGCCAGCAGCTTCCTAGCGGGAGGGCCGGGAGATGAGCAGTTCTTC. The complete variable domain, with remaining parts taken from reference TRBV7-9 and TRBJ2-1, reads DTGVSQNPRHKITKRGQNVTFRCDPISEHNRLYWYRQTLGQGPEFLTYFQNEAQLEKSRLLSDRFSAERPKGSFSTLEIQRTEQGDSAMYLCASSFLAGGPGDEQFFGPGTRLTVL.

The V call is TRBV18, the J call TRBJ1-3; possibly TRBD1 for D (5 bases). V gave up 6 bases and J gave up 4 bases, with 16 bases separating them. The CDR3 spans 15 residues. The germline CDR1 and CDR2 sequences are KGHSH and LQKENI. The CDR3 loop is CASSLDGPGGNTIYF. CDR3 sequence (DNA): TGTGCCAGCTCGCTCGACGGGCCAGGGGGAAACACCATATATTTT.

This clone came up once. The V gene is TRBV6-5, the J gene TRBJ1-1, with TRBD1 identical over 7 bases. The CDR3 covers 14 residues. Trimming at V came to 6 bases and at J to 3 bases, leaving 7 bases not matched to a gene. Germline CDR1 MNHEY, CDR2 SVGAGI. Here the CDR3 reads CASRLTGRDTEAFF. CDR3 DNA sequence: TGTGCCAGCAGGCTGACAGGGCGGGACACTGAAGCTTTCTTT.

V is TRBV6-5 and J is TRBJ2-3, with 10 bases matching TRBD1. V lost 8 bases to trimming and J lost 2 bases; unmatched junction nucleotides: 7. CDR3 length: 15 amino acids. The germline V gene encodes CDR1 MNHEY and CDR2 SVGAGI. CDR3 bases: TGTGCCAGCGGACAGGGGGGGCCTTACACAGATACGCAGTATTTT. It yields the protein CASGQGGPYTDTQYF.

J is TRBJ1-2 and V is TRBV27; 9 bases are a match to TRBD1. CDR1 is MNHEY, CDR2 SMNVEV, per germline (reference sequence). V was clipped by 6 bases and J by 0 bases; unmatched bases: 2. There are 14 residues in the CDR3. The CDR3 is CASSRDRANYGYTF. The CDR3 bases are TGTGCCAGCAGCCGGGACAGGGCTAACTATGGCTACACCTTC.

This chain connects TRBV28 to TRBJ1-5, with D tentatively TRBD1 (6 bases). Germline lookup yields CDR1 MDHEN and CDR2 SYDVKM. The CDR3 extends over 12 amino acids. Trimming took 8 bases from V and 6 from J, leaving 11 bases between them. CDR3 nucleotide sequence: TGTGCCAGCGGAACAGGGCTTCAGCCCCAGCATTTT. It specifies CASGTGLQPQHF.

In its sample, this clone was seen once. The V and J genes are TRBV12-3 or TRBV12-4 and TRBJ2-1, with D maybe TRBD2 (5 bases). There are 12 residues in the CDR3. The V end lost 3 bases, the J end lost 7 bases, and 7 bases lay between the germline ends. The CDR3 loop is CASSFPGNEQFF. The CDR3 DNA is TGTGCCAGCAGTTTTCCGGGGAATGAGCAGTTCTTC.

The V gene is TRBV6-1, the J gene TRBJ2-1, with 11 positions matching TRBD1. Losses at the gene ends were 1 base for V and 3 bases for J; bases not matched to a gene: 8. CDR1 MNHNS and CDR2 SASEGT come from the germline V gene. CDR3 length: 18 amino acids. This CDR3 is CASSEDSTGTGGYNEQFF. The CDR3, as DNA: TGTGCCAGCAGTGAAGATTCTACCGGGACAGGGGGCTACAATGAGCAGTTCTTC.

The CDR3 sequence: CASSLAEAGYEQYF. CDR3 nucleotides: TGCGCCAGCAGCCTCGCCGAGGCGGGGTACGAGCAGTACTTC. The chain has TRBV4-1 and TRBJ2-7, with D tentatively TRBD2 (6 bases). Germline lookup yields CDR1 MGHRA and CDR2 YSYEKL. The V and J ends lost 4 bases and 4 bases respectively, with 14 bases between them. This CDR3 is built from 14 residues.

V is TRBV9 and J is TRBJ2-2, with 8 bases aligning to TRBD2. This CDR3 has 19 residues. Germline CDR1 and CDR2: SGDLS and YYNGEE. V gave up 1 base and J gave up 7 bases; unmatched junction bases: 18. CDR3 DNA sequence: TGTGCCAGCAGCGTACTTGGGACTAGTTCAAGACAGGACTACGGGGAGCTGTTTTTT. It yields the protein CASSVLGTSSRQDYGELFF.

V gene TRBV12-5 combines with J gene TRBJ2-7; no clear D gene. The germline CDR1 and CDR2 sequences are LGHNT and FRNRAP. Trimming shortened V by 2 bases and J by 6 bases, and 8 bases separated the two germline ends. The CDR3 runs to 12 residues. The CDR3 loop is CASGLFSREQYF. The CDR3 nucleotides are TGTGCTAGTGGTTTGTTCTCCCGCGAGCAGTACTTC. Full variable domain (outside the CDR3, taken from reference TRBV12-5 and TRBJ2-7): DARVTQTPRHKVTEMGQEVTMRCQPILGHNTVFWYRQTMMQGLELLAYFRNRAPLDDSGMPKDRFSAEMPDATLATLKIQPSEPRDSAVYFCASGLFSREQYFGPGTRLTVT.

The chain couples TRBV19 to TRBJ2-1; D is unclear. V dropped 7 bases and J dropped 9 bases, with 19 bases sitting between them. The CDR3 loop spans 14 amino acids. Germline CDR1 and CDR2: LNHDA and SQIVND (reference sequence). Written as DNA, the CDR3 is TGTGCCAGTATGGCGGCAGCCCGATTTACTGAGCAGTTCTTC. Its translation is CASMAAARFTEQFF.

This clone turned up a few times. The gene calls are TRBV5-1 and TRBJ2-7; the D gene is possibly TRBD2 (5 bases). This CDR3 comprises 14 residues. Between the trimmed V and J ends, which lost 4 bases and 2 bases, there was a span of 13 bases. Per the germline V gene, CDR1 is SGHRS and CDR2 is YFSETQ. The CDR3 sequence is CASSPASRAYEQYF. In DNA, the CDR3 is TGCGCCAGCAGCCCCGCTTCGAGGGCCTACGAGCAGTACTTC. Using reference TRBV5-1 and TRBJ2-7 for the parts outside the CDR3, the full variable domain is KAGVTQTPRYLIKTRGQQVTLSCSPISGHRSVSWYQQTPGQGLQFLFEYFSETQRNKGNFPGRFSGRQFSNSRSEMNVSTLELGDSALYLCASSPASRAYEQYFGPGTRLTVT.

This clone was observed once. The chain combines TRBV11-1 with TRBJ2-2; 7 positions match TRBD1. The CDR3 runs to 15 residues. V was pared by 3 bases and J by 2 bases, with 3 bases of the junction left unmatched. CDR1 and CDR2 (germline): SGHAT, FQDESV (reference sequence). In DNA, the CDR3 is TGTGCCAGCAGCTTCCGGGACAGCAACACCGGGGAGCTGTTTTTT. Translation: CASSFRDSNTGELFF.

CDR3 in amino acids: CASGPLAGGTDTQYF. The CDR3 DNA follows: TGCGCCAGCGGTCCACTAGCGGGGGGCACAGATACGCAGTATTTT. The V and J genes are TRBV5-1 and TRBJ2-3; TRBD2 aligns across 11 bases. Trimming took 7 bases from V and 1 from J; bases not matched to a gene: 5. There are 15 residues in the CDR3. The germline CDR1 and CDR2 sequences are SGHRS and YFSETQ.

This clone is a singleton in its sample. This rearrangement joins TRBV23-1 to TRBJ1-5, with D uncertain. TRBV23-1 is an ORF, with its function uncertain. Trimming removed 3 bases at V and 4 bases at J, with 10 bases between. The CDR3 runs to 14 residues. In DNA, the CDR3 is TGCGCCAGCAGTCAGTTGGGAGAGAATCAGCCCCAGCATTTT. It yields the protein CASSQLGENQPQHF.

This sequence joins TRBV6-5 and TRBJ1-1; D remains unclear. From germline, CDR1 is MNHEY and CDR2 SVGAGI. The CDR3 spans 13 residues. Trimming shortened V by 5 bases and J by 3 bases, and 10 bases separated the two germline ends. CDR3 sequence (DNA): TGTGCCAGCAGTCGGACTGCGGACACTGAAGCTTTCTTT. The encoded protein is CASSRTADTEAFF.

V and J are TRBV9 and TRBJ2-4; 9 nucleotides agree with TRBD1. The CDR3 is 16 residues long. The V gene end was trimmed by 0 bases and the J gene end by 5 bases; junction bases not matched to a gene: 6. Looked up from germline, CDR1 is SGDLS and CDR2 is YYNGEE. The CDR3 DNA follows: TGTGCCAGCAGCGTAGGATCAGGACAGGGGCAAAACATTCAGTACTTC. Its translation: CASSVGSGQGQNIQYF. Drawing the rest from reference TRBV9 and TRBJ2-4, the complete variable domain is DSGVTQTPKHLITATGQRVTLRCSPRSGDLSVYWYQQSLDQGLQFLIQYYNGEERAKGNILERFSAQQFPDLHSELNLSSLELGDSALYFCASSVGSGQGQNIQYFGAGTRLSVL.